One sample yielded the 16 T cell receptor beta chains listed below, sequenced in a study of TIL therapy for anti-PD-1-resistant metastatic lung cancer (dated by TCRdb to 2020 to 2022). The immunoSEQ v3 hsTCRB kit was used to amplify TCR beta CDR3 regions from genomic DNA through bias-controlled multiplex PCR. Imported from immuneACCESS, the table was reduced by TCRdb to in-frame sequences with V and J called. These copies leave out some clones; in studies compared against another copy, an unresolved V gene accounts for under half, and the cause of the remainder is not known. In this sample the table shows about 95,000 clones, about 71% of which occur a single time. The ten largest clones capture about a tenth of the sample. This specimen's time point label, per the study, means: pre-treatment sample, taken before nivolumab and TIL therapy. The baseline tumor samples, taken from the same resection that was used to grow TIL, were excised metastases, most often pleural nodules or supraclavicular lymph nodes.

Sequences were derived from tumor tissue, sampled at baseline. The source of these receptors is a person between 25 and 80 years old with non-small cell lung cancer.

There are a few counts of this clone. The chain recombines TRBV7-3 with TRBJ1-2; D is unresolved. V was pared by 1 base and J by 4 bases, with 7 bases between. The V gene's germline CDR1 is SGHTA and CDR2 FQGTGA. The CDR3 spans 13 residues. CDR3 in DNA: TGTGCCAGCAGCTTAAGTAACTTCTATGGCTACACCTTC. The encoded protein is CASSLSNFYGYTF.

This chain's CDR3 is CATSRDMGSDGYTF. The CDR3 coding sequence is TGTGCCACCAGCAGAGATATGGGATCTGATGGCTACACCTTC. The genes are TRBV15 and TRBJ1-2; D is ambiguous. V lost 0 bases to trimming and J lost 6 bases, with 11 bases between them. Germline V lookup: CDR1 LNHNV, CDR2 YYDKDF (reference sequence). The CDR3 is made up of 14 amino acids. Looking up the rest from reference TRBV15 and TRBJ1-2 gives the full variable domain: DAMVIQNPRYQVTQFGKPVTLSCSQTLNHNVMYWYQQKSSQAPKLLFHYYDKDFNNEADTPDNFQSRRPNTSFCFLDIRSPGLGDTAMYLCATSRDMGSDGYTFGSGTRLTVV.

This sequence joins TRBV2 and TRBJ1-6; D may be TRBD1 (6 bases). CDR3 length: 15 amino acids. V shed 7 bases and J shed 5 bases, with 15 bases lying between them. In germline, CDR1 is SNHLY, CDR2 FYNNEI. The CDR3 loop reads CASITTTGDNSPLHF. In DNA form, the CDR3 reads TGTGCCAGCATTACGACGACAGGTGATAATTCACCCCTCCACTTT.

This clone occurred a few times. The chain has TRBV7-9 and TRBJ1-5; TRBD1 might be the D (5 bases). This CDR3 spans 16 amino acids. V lost 7 bases, J lost 2 bases, and 18 bases lay in between. Germline lookup yields CDR1 SEHNR and CDR2 FQNEAQ (reference sequence). The CDR3 nucleotides read TGTGCCAGCACCAAAAGTGGGGGATTGGGCAATCAGCCCCAGCATTTT. Translation gives CASTKSGGLGNQPQHF.

The chain employs TRBV7-9 and TRBJ2-5, with 7 nucleotides matching TRBD1. The junction had 10 bases not matched to a gene; V was cut back by 6 bases and J by 0 bases. Germline-derived CDR1 and CDR2 are SEHNR and FQNEAQ (reference sequence). CDR3 length: 16 residues. CDR3 residues: CASSEPGTANQETQYF. CDR3 DNA: TGTGCCAGCAGTGAACCCGGGACAGCTAACCAAGAGACCCAGTACTTC.

A few counts support this clone. DNA of the CDR3: TGTGCCAGCAGCTTGGCAGTGGACGAAAAACTGTTTTTT. Its protein is CASSLAVDEKLFF. V is TRBV5-4 and J is TRBJ1-4; D uncertain. This CDR3 is 13 amino acids long. CDR1 SGHNT and CDR2 YYREEE come from the germline V gene (reference sequence). V was clipped by 0 bases and J by 8 bases, with 8 bases between them.

This chain connects TRBV6-5 to TRBJ2-1; 8 bases agree with TRBD2. The ends lost 5 bases at V and 6 bases at J; junction bases unmatched: 9. The CDR3 is 15 amino acids. Germline CDR1 is MNHEY and CDR2 is SVGAGI. Here the CDR3 reads CASSKPGGPGNEQFF. The CDR3 coding sequence is TGTGCCAGCAGTAAACCGGGAGGGCCGGGCAATGAGCAGTTCTTC.

The V gene is TRBV7-2, the J gene TRBJ1-2; no definite D call. CDR1 is SGHTA, CDR2 FQGNSA, per germline. The CDR3 spans 14 residues. With 7 bases removed from V and 2 bases from J, the gap between germline ends came to 14 bases. The CDR3 DNA is TGTGCCAGCACCCATAGGCAGCAGAACTATGGCTACACCTTC. Residues: CASTHRQQNYGYTF.

The rearrangement joins TRBV2 to TRBJ2-5; D is perhaps TRBD1 (6 bases). Germline V CDR1 and CDR2: SNHLY, FYNNEI. The CDR3 has 13 residues. Trimming shortened V by 8 bases and J by 5 bases, and 15 bases separated the two germline ends. The CDR3 loop reads CASGWGLGETQYF. The CDR3 DNA follows: TGTGCCAGCGGGTGGGGGCTCGGGGAGACCCAGTACTTC.

CDR3 sequence (DNA): TGTGCCAGCAGCTTATACAGGGAGGGCTCACCCCTCCACTTT. This translates into CASSLYREGSPLHF. The gene calls are TRBV7-2 and TRBJ1-6, with a weak D call TRBD1 (6 bases). The CDR3 runs to 14 residues. CDR1 and CDR2 (germline): SGHTA, FQGNSA. The V end was cut by 2 bases, the J end by 10 bases, with 12 bases between.

This clone came up a few times. J is TRBJ1-1 and V is TRBV30; D is unclear. CDR1 GTSNPN and CDR2 SVGIG come from the germline V gene (reference sequence). This CDR3 has 11 amino acids. V lost 3 bases, J lost 3 bases, and 5 bases lay in between. In DNA form, the CDR3 reads TGTGCCTGGAGCGGCTACACTGAAGCTTTCTTT. This codes for CAWSGYTEAFF.

This rearrangement joins TRBV18 to TRBJ2-1; no clear D. From germline, CDR1 is KGHSH and CDR2 LQKENI. Trimming shortened V by 0 bases and J by 0 bases, and 12 bases separated the two germline ends. The CDR3 runs 17 residues. The CDR3 DNA reads TGTGCCAGCTCACCACCCGGAGTCGCCAGCTCCTACAATGAGCAGTTCTTC. Its protein product is CASSPPGVASSYNEQFF.

This clone has only a few counts. The chain uses TRBV10-3 and TRBJ1-5, with D possibly TRBD1 on 6 matching bases. Trimming stripped 6 bases from V and 5 bases from J, with 14 bases between. CDR1 is ENHRY, CDR2 SYGVKD, per germline. The CDR3 covers 14 residues. The chain's CDR3 is CAISGEGVYQPQHF. The CDR3 DNA sequence: TGTGCCATCAGCGGAGAGGGGGTGTATCAGCCCCAGCATTTT.

The gene calls are TRBV11-3 and TRBJ2-1, with 9 bases lining up with TRBD2. The CDR3 is 14 residues long. V dropped 1 base and J dropped 6; count of bases not matched to a gene: 1. Germline V gene lookup returns CDR1 SGHNT and CDR2 YENEEA. In DNA form, the CDR3 reads TGTGCCAGCAGCTTAGTAGCGGGAGCCAATGAGCAGTTCTTC. The encoded protein is CASSLVAGANEQFF.

The chain recombines TRBV5-1 with TRBJ2-1; D unclear. The V gene lost 3 bases and the J gene lost 10 bases, with 17 bases spanning the gap. The germline V gene has CDR1 SGHRS and CDR2 YFSETQ. The CDR3 has 14 residues. The CDR3, as DNA: TGCGCCAGCAGCTACCCAAGGTATGGCGACGAGCAGTTCTTC. Amino acid sequence: CASSYPRYGDEQFF.

The gene calls are TRBV6-5 and TRBJ1-5; D not resolved. The CDR3 has 13 amino acids. V was pared by 3 bases and J by 9 bases, with 12 bases between. Germline assignment: CDR1 MNHEY and CDR2 SVGAGI. The CDR3 protein is CASSYGPDGPQHF. The CDR3 bases are TGTGCCAGCAGTTATGGGCCCGACGGGCCCCAGCATTTT.